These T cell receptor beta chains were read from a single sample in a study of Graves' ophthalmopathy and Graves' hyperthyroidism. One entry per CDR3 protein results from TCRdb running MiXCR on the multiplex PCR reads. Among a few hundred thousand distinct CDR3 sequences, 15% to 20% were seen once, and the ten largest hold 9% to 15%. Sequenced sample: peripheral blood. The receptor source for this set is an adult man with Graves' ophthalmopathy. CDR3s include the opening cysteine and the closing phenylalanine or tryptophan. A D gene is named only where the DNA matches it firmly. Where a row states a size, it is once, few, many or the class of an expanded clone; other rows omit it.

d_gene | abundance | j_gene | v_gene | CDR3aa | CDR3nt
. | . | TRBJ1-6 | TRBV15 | CATSRDVGQTYSPLHF | TGTGCCACCAGCAGAGATGTAGGGCAGACCTATTCACCCCTCCACTTT
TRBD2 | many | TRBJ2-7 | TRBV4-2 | CASSQDLRGREITYEQYF | TGTGCCAGCAGCCAAGATCTCCGCGGGAGGGAGATAACCTACGAGCAGTACTTC
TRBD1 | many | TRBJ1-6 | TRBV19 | CASSAGQGSSPLHF | TGTGCCAGTAGTGCTGGACAGGGGAGTTCACCCCTCCACTTT
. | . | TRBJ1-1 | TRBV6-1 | CASRPGPNTEAFF | TGTGCCAGCAGACCAGGACCGAACACTGAAGCTTTCTTT
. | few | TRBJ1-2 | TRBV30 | CASSRALGYIF | TGTGCCTCGAGTAGGGCTCTCGGCTACATCTTC
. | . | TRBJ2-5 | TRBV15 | CATSRFIREGETQYF | TGTGCCACCAGCAGATTCATAAGGGAAGGGGAGACCCAGTACTTC
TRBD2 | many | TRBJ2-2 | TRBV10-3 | CAISPTAGVSNTGELFF | TGTGCCATCAGCCCGACGGCGGGGGTCTCGAACACCGGGGAGCTGTTTTTT
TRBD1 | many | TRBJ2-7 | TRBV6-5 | CASSYGLGQGTSYEQYF | TGTGCCAGCAGCTACGGACTAGGACAGGGGACTTCCTACGAGCAGTACTTC
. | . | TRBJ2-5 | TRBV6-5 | CASSYSNFRKTQETQYF | TGTGCCAGCAGTTACTCGAATTTTAGAAAAACCCAAGAGACTCAGTACTTC
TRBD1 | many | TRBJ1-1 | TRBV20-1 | CSAKWDSRSGTEAFF | TGCAGTGCCAAGTGGGACAGCCGTTCTGGCACTGAAGCTTTCTTT
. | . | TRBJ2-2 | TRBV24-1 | CATERSANTGELFF | TGTGCCACCGAGCGGAGCGCGAACACCGGGGAGCTGTTTTTT
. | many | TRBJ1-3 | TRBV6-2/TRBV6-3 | CASSYGTSGNTIYF | TGTGCCAGCAGTTATGGGACATCCGGAAACACCATATATTTT
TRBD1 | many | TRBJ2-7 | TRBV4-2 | CASSQERDRPYEQYF | TGTGCCAGCAGCCAAGAGAGGGACAGACCCTACGAGCAGTACTTC
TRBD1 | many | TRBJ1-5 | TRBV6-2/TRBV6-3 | CASSYAAGTGANQPQHF | TGTGCCAGCAGTTACGCTGCCGGGACAGGGGCCAATCAGCCCCAGCATTTT
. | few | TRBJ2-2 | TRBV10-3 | CAISETSLINTGELFF | TGTGCCATCAGTGAGACCAGCCTAATCAACACCGGGGAGCTGTTTTTT
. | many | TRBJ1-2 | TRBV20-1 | CSARTIAQGGEGYTF | TGCAGTGCTAGAACCATAGCACAGGGAGGGGAAGGCTACACCTTC
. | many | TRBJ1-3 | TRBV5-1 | CASSLGTADTYSGNTIYF | TGCGCCAGCAGCCTAGGGACGGCCGATACTTACTCTGGAAACACCATATATTTT
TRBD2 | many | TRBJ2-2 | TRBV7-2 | CASSLALGEGGELFF | TGTGCCAGCAGCTTAGCATTGGGGGAGGGCGGGGAGCTGTTTTTT
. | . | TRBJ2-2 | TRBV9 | CASSVGHSNTGELSF | TGTGCCAGCAGCGTAGGACACTCGAACACCGGGGAGCTATCTTTT
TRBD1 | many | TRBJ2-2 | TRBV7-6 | CASSSTGVTNTGELFF | TGTGCCAGCAGCTCCACAGGGGTAACGAACACCGGGGAGCTGTTTTTT
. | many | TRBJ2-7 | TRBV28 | CASRSTGANYEQYF | TGTGCCAGCCGATCGACAGGAGCCAACTACGAGCAGTACTTC
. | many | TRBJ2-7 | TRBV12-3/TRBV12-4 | CASSLMRRYEQYF | TGTGCCAGCAGTTTGATGCGGAGATACGAGCAGTACTTC
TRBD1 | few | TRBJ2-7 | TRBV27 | CASKRTGTYEQYF | TGTGCCAGCAAGAGGACAGGAACCTACGAGCAGTACTTC
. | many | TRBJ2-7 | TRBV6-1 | CASSEAMSRGEYEQYF | TGTGCCAGCAGTGAAGCGATGAGCAGGGGGGAGTACGAGCAGTACTTC
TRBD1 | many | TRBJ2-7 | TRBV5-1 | CASKRDRAPKEYF | TGCGCCTCCAAACGGGACAGAGCTCCTAAGGAGTACTTC
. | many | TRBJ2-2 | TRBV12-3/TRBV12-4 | CASSLFGTGELFF | TGTGCCAGCAGTTTATTTGGCACCGGGGAGCTGTTTTTT
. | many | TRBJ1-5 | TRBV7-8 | CASSLAPGPSNQPQHF | TGTGCCAGCAGCTTGGCTCCGGGGCCGAGCAATCAGCCCCAGCATTTT
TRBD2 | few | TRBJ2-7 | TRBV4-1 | CASCQELGLALGEQYF | TGCGCCAGCTGCCAAGAGTTGGGACTAGCTTTGGGCGAGCAGTACTTC
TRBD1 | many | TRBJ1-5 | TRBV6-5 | CASSYGRGREPQHF | TGTGCCAGCAGTTACGGCAGGGGGCGGGAGCCCCAGCATTTT
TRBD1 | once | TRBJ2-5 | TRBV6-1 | CASSRARGLQETQYF | TGTGCCAGCAGTAGGGCAAGGGGGCTCCAAGAGACCCAGTACTTC
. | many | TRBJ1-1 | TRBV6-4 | CASSDSSKGTEAFF | TGTGCCAGCAGTGACTCTTCGAAGGGGACTGAAGCTTTCTTT
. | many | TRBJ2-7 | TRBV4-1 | CASSQAPGVYEQYF | TGCGCCAGCAGCCAAGCCCCGGGGGTTTACGAGCAGTACTTC
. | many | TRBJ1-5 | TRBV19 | CASSLEEGLTKATAQHF | TGTGCCAGTAGTTTGGAGGAAGGGCTTACAAAAGCGACGGCCCAGCATTTT
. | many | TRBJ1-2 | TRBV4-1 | CASSQLDLGSYGYTF | TGCGCCAGCAGCCAGTTAGACTTGGGGAGCTATGGCTACACCTTC
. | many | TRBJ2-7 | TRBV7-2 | CASSLAALSYEQYF | TGTGCCAGCAGCTTAGCGGCTTTGTCCTACGAGCAGTACTTC
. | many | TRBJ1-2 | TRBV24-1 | CATSEDFNYGYTF | TGTGCCACCAGTGAGGACTTCAACTATGGCTACACCTTC
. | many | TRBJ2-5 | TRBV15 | CATSRDGTVTETQYF | TGTGCCACCAGCAGAGATGGAACGGTTACAGAGACCCAGTACTTC
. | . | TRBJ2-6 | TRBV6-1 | CASRRDTVYSGANVLTF | TGTGCCAGCAGGCGGGACACAGTGTACTCTGGGGCCAACGTCCTGACTTTC
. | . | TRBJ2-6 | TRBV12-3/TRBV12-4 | CASSPRGAPGTGANVLTF | TGTGCCAGCAGTCCCCGCGGGGCCCCAGGCACTGGGGCCAACGTCCTGACTTTC
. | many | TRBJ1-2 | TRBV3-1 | CASSQVAGDAF | TGTGCCAGCAGCCAAGTAGCAGGTGATGCCTTC
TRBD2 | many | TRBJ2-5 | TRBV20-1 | CSANVAGGLQETQYF | TGCAGTGCTAACGTAGCGGGGGGACTCCAAGAGACCCAGTACTTC
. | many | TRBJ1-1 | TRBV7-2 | CASSLWQGDTEAFF | TGTGCCAGCAGCTTATGGCAGGGCGACACTGAAGCTTTCTTT
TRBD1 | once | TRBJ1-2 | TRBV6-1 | CASSKTWQGAANYGYTF | TGTGCCAGCAGCAAGACGTGGCAGGGGGCGGCTAACTATGGCTACACCTTC
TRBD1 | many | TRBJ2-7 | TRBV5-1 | CASSLAGTDYEQYF | TGCGCCAGCAGCTTGGCCGGGACAGACTACGAGCAGTACTTC
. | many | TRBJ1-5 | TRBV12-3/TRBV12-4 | CASSPIGPGPQHF | TGTGCCAGCAGCCCCATTGGCCCCGGGCCCCAGCATTTT
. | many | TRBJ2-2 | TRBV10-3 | CAVQSGISNTGELFF | TGTGCCGTCCAATCGGGGATTTCGAACACCGGGGAGCTGTTTTTT
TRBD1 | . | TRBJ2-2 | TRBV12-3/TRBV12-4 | CASTSAGGQGIGELFF | TGTGCCAGCACATCCGCTGGGGGACAGGGGATCGGGGAGCTGTTTTTT
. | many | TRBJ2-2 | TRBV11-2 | CASSLRALVISTGELFF | TGTGCCAGCAGCCTACGTGCACTAGTTATTAGCACCGGGGAGCTGTTTTTT
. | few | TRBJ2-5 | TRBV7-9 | CASRFGGGEETQYF | TGTGCCAGCAGGTTCGGTGGCGGGGAGGAGACCCAGTACTTC
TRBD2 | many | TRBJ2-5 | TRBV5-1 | CASTFLGASGQETQYF | TGCGCCAGCACGTTCCTCGGGGCTAGCGGACAAGAGACCCAGTACTTC
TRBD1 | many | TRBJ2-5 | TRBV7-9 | CASSASGQEETQYF | TGTGCCAGCAGCGCGTCGGGACAGGAAGAGACCCAGTACTTC
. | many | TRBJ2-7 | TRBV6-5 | CASSYSSTLQGEQYF | TGTGCCAGCAGTTACTCGAGCACCTTACAGGGCGAGCAGTACTTC
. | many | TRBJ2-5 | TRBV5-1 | CASSLKHQETQYF | TGCGCCAGCAGCTTGAAACATCAAGAGACCCAGTACTTC
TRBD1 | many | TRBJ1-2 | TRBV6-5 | CASSFGQGASNYGYTF | TGTGCCAGCAGTTTCGGACAGGGGGCAAGTAACTATGGCTACACCTTC